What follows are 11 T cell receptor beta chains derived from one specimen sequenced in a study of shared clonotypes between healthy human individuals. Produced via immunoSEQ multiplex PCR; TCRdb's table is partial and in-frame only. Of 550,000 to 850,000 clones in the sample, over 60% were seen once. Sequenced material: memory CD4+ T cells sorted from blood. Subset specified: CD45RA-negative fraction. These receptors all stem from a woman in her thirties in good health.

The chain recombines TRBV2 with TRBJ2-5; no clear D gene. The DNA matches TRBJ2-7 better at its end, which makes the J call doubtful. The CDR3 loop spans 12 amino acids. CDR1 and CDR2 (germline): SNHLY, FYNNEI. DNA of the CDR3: TGTGCCAGCAGCCTATATCTAAACGAGCAGTACTTC. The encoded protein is CASSLYLNEQYF.

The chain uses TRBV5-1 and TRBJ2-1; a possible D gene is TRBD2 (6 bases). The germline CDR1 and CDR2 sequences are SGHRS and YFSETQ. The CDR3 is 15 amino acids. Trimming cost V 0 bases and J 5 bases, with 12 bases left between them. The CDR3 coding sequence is TGCGCCAGCAGCTTGGTTCCCGGGGGACACAATGAGCAGTTCTTC. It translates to CASSLVPGGHNEQFF.

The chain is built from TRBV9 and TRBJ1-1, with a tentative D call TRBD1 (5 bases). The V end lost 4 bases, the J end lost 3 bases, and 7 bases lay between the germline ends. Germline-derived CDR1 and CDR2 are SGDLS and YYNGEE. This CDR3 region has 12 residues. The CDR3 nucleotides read TGTGCCAGCAGCCGGGGGGACACTGAAGCTTTCTTT. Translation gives CASSRGDTEAFF.

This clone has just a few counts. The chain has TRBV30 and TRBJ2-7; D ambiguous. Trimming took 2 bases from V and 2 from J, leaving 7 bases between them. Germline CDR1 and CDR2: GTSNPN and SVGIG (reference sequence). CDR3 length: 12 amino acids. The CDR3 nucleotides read TGTGCCTGGAGTATAGGGCCCTACGAGCAGTACTTC. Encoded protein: CAWSIGPYEQYF.

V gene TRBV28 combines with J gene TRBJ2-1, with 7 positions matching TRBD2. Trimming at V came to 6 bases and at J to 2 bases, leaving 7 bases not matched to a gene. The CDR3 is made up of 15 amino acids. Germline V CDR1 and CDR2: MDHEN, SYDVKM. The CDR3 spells CASSLGTTTYNEQFF. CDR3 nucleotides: TGTGCCAGCAGCCTAGGGACTACGACCTACAATGAGCAGTTCTTC.

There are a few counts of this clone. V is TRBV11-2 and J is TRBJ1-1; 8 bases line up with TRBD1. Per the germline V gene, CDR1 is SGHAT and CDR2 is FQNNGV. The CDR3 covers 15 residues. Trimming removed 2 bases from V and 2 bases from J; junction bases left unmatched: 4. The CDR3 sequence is CASSLQGATNTEAFF. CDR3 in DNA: TGTGCCAGCAGCTTACAGGGGGCCACCAACACTGAAGCTTTCTTT.

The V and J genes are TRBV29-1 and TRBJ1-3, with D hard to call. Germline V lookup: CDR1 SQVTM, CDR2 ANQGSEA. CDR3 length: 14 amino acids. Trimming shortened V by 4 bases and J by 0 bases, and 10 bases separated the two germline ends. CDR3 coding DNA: TGCAGCGTTGTACAAGGCACCTCTGGAAACACCATATATTTT. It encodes CSVVQGTSGNTIYF.

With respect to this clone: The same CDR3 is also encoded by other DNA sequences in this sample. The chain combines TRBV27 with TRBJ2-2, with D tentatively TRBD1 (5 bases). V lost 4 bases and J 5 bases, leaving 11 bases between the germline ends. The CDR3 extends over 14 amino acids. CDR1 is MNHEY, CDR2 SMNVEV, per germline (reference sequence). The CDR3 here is CASSSGLGTGELFF. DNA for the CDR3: TGTGCCAGCAGTTCAGGGTTGGGGACCGGGGAGCTGTTTTTT.

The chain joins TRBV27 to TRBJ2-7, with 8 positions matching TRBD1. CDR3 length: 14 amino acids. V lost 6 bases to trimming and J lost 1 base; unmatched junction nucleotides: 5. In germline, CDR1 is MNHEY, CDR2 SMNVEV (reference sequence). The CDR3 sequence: CASRPGQESYEQYF. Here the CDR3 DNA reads TGTGCCAGCAGACCGGGACAGGAGTCCTACGAGCAGTACTTC.

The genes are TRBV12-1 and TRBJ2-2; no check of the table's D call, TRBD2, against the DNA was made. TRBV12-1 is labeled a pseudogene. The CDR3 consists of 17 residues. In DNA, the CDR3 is TGTGCCAGCAGCTTCCGACTAGCGGTGGCCAACACCGGGGAGCTGTTTTTT. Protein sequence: CASSFRLAVANTGELFF.

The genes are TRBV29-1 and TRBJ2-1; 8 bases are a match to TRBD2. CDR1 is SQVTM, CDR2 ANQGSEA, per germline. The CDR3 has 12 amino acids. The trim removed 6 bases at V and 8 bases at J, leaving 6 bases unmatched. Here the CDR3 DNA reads TGCAGCGTGGTTAGCGGGATCCATGAGCAGTTCTTC. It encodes CSVVSGIHEQFF.